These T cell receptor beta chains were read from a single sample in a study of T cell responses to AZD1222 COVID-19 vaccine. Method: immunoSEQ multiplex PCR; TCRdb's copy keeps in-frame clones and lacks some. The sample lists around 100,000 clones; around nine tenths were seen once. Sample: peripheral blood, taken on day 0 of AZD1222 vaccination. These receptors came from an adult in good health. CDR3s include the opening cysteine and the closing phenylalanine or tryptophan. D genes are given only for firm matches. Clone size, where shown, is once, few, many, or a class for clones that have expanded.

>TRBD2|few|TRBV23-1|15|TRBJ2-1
CASNRRLAGKGEQFF
TGCGCCAGCAATCGCCGACTAGCGGGCAAAGGGGAGCAGTTCTTC
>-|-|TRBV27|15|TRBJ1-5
CASSPGNPSGQPQHF
TGTGCCAGCAGCCCAGGGAACCCTTCAGGGCAGCCCCAGCATTTT
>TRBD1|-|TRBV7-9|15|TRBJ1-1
CATTYPGGLSTEAFF
TGTGCCACCACTTACCCAGGGGGCCTGAGCACTGAAGCTTTCTTT
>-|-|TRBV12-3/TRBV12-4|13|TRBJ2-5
CASSPNPQSSQYF
TGTGCCAGCAGTCCCAATCCCCAGAGCTCTCAGTACTTC
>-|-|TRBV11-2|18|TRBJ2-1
CASSLDSGLQSSYNEQFF
TGTGCCAGCAGCTTAGATTCGGGACTCCAGAGCTCCTACAATGAGCAGTTCTTC
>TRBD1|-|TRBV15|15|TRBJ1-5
CATSRRTGVDQPQHF
TGTGCCACCAGCCGCCGGACAGGGGTCGATCAGCCCCAGCATTTT
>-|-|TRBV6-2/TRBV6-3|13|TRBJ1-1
CASSLGRNTEAFF
TGTGCCAGCAGCCTCGGGAGGAACACTGAAGCTTTCTTT
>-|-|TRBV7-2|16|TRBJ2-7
CASSPRRTGDSYEQYF
TGTGCCAGCAGCCCTCGGAGGACGGGGGACTCCTACGAGCAGTACTTC
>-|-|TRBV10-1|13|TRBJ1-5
CASSEAGAQPQHF
TGCGCCAGCAGTGAGGCGGGGGCCCAGCCCCAGCATTTT
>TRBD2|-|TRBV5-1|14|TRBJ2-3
CASSTGLAEDTQYF
TGCGCCAGCAGCACCGGACTAGCCGAAGATACGCAGTATTTT
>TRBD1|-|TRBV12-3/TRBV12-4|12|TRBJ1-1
CASSTGTGSAFF
TGTGCCAGCAGTACAGGGACAGGTAGTGCTTTCTTT
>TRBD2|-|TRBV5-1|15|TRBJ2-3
CASSFSGASTDTQYF
TGCGCCAGCAGCTTTAGCGGGGCCAGCACAGATACGCAGTATTTT
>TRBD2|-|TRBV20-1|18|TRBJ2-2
CSASSASGRAANTGELFF
TGCAGTGCTAGTTCGGCTAGCGGGAGGGCAGCGAACACCGGGGAGCTGTTTTTT
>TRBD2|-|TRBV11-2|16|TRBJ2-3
CASSLWAGASTDTQYF
TGTGCCAGCAGCTTATGGGCGGGAGCTAGCACAGATACGCAGTATTTT
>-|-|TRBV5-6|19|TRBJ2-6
CASSLAGGGAVFGANVLTF
TGTGCCAGCAGCTTGGCCGGCGGGGGCGCCGTTTTTGGGGCCAACGTCCTGACTTTC
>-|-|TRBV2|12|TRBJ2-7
CASRTVSYEQYF
TGTGCCAGCAGGACCGTGTCCTACGAGCAGTACTTC
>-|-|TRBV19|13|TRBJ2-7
CASSWQKSYEQYF
TGTGCCAGTAGTTGGCAGAAGTCCTACGAGCAGTACTTC
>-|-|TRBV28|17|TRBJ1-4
CASSPLADGETNEKLFF
TGTGCCAGCAGCCCCCTCGCCGACGGGGAAACTAATGAAAAACTGTTTTTT
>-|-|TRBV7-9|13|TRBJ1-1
CASSLGTDTEAFF
TGTGCCAGCAGCTTAGGAACGGACACTGAAGCTTTCTTT
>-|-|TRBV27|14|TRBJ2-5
CASSLLLGQETQYF
TGTGCCAGCAGTTTATTGCTCGGGCAAGAGACCCAGTACTTC
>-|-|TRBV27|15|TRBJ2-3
CASSLSIRGTDTQYF
TGTGCCAGCAGTTTATCCATTAGGGGCACAGATACGCAGTATTTT
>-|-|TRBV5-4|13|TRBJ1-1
CASSLAGVAEAFF
TGTGCCAGCAGCTTGGCCGGGGTGGCTGAAGCTTTCTTT
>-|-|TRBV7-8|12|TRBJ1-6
CASSSTSSPLHF
TGTGCCAGCAGTTCTACGTCTTCACCCCTCCACTTT
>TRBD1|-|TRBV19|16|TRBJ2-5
CASSTGTGSYWETQYF
TGTGCCAGTAGTACCGGGACAGGGAGCTATTGGGAGACCCAGTACTTC
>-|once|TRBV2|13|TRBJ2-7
CASSEANSYEQYF
TGTGCCAGCAGTGAGGCCAACTCCTACGAGCAGTACTTC
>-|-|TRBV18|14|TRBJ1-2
CASSPKTDGYGYTF
TGTGCCAGCTCACCCAAGACAGATGGGTATGGCTACACCTTC
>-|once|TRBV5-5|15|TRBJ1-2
CASSLSPGTDYGYTF
TGTGCCAGCAGCTTGTCCCCCGGGACTGACTATGGCTACACCTTC
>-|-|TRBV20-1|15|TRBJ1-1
CSASVGSIYVTEAFF
TGCAGTGCTAGTGTGGGGTCCATTTATGTCACTGAAGCTTTCTTT
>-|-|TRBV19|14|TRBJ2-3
CASSGGHYTDTQYF
TGTGCCAGTAGTGGGGGACACTACACAGATACGCAGTATTTT
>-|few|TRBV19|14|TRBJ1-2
CASSIDEQEKSYTF
TGTGCCAGTAGTATAGATGAACAGGAGAAAAGCTACACCTTC
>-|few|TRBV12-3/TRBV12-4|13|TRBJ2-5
CASRRSRGETQYF
TGTGCCAGCAGGAGATCACGAGGGGAGACCCAGTACTTC
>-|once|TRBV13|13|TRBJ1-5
CASSLGDNQPQHF
TGTGCCAGCAGCTTAGGGGATAATCAGCCCCAGCATTTT
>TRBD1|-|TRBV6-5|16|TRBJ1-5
CASSSGTGGANQPQHF
TGTGCCAGCAGTTCCGGGACAGGGGGAGCGAATCAGCCCCAGCATTTT
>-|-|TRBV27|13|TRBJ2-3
CASSSLSTDTQYF
TGTGCCAGCAGTTCACTTAGCACAGATACGCAGTATTTT
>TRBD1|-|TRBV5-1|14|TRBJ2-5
CASSPGTVGETQYF
TGCGCCAGCAGCCCCGGGACAGTAGGAGAGACCCAGTACTTC
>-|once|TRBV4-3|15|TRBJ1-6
CASSQEGQGDSPLHF
TGCGCCAGCAGCCAAGAAGGCCAGGGTGATTCACCCCTCCACTTT
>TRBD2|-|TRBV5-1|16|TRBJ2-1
CASSLSGAPGTSGSFF
TGCGCCAGCAGCCTATCAGGGGCCCCCGGGACTAGCGGGTCGTTCTTC
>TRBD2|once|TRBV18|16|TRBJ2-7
CASSPPVAGNIVGQYF
TGTGCCAGCTCACCACCGGTAGCGGGGAACATTGTCGGGCAGTACTTC
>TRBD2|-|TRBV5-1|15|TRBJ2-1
CASSPPSGDYNEQFF
TGCGCCAGCAGCCCCCCTAGCGGGGACTACAATGAGCAGTTCTTC
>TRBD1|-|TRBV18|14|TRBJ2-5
CASSRIGQGETQYF
TGTGCCAGCTCACGAATAGGACAGGGGGAGACCCAGTACTTC
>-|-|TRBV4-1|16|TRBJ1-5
CASGQGGGWGNQPQHF
TGCGCCAGCGGCCAAGGGGGGGGCTGGGGCAATCAGCCCCAGCATTTT
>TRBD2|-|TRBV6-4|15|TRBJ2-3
CASSETSGGADTQYF
TGTGCCAGCAGTGAGACTAGCGGGGGAGCAGATACGCAGTATTTT
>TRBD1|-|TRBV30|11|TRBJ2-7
CAWSTGTGQYF
TGTGCCTGGAGTACTGGGACAGGGCAGTACTTC
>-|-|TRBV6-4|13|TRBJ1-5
CASTVLSNQPQHF
TGTGCCAGCACAGTTCTTAGCAATCAGCCCCAGCATTTT
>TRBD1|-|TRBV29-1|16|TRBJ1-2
CSVPAPRGQEIYGYTF
TGCAGCGTCCCAGCACCCCGGGGACAGGAGATATATGGCTACACCTTC